This TCR beta chain is drawn from a study of T-cell reconstitution after alpha-beta-depleted transplantation in children. With V trimmed by 0 bases and J by 4 bases, 1 base remained unmatched. Germline assignment: CDR1 MGHRA and CDR2 YSYEKL. CDR3 size: 16 residues. Unique molecular identifiers were incorporated during preparation of the TCRbeta library. TCRdb re-analysed the PCR reads in MiXCR, keeping a single row per CDR3 protein. The profile covers fewer than 550,000 distinct CDR3 sequences, with about a tenth appearing a single time and about 5% taken by the ten largest. Sequenced here: PBMCs from the stem cell graft donor, sampled from the stem cell graft. The clonotype comes from a human donor who donated a stem cell graft to a child with acute myeloid leukemia. The J gene is TRBJ2-5, the V gene TRBV4-1; 14 bases are shared with TRBD2. The CDR3 spells CASSQETSGGAETQYF. DNA of the CDR3: TGCGCCAGCAGCCAAGAGACTAGCGGGGGGGCAGAGACCCAGTACTTC.